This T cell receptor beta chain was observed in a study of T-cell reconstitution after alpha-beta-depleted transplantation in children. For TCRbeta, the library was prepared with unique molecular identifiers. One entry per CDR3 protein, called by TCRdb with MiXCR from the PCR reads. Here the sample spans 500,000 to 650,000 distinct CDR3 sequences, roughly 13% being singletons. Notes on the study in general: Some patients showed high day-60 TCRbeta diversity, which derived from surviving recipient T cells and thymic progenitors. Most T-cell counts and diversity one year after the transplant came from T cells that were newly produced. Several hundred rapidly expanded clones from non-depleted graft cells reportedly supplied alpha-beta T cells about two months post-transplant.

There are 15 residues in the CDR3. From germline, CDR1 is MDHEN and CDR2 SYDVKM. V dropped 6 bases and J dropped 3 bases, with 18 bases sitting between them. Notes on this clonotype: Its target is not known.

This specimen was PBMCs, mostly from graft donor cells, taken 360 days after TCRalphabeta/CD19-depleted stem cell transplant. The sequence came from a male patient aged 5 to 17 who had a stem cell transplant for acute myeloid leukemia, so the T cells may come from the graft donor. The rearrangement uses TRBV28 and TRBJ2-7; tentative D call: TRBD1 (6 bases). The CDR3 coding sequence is TGTGCCAGCAGACCCATTACCGGGACATACTACGAGCAGTACTTC. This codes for CASRPITGTYYEQYF.